The 6 T cell receptor beta chains below all came from one sample that was sequenced in a study of blood T cells in healthy people across ages. Next came a second PCR, run for about 7 to 12 cycles, which used a sample-barcoded 5' primer along with a J-beta primer mix. TCRdb used MiXCR to reprocess the 5' RACE reads, holding one entry per CDR3 protein. The data contain hundreds of thousands of distinct CDR3 sequences, 40% to 65% of them singletons. The sequencing input was blood. The receptor set was obtained from a woman of 80 years or more in good health.

This clonotype was seen ten or more times. The chain employs TRBV12-3 or TRBV12-4 and TRBJ2-1, with TRBD2 matching over 10 bases. The CDR3 loop spans 17 amino acids. Trimming at V came to 1 base and at J to 5 bases, leaving 8 bases not matched to a gene. The CDR3 sequence: CASSLEGLAGVNNEQFF. Here the CDR3 DNA reads TGTGCCAGCAGTTTAGAGGGCCTAGCGGGAGTGAACAATGAGCAGTTCTTC.

This clonotype has only one observation. This chain uses TRBV14 with TRBJ2-6; 10 positions agree with TRBD1. Germline V lookup: CDR1 SGHDN, CDR2 FVKESK. V shed 1 base and J 7 bases; nucleotides not matched to a gene: 13. This CDR3 comprises 19 residues. CDR3 region: CASSQGSSTGTGAANVLTF. The CDR3, as DNA: TGTGCCAGCAGCCAAGGGTCCTCAACCGGGACAGGGGCCGCCAACGTCCTGACTTTC.

This clonotype was picked up a small number of times. The chain uses TRBV19 and TRBJ2-7; TRBD1 agrees at 8 bases. The CDR3 is 15 amino acids. Trimming took 5 bases from V and 3 from J; bases not matched to a gene: 9. The germline V gene encodes CDR1 LNHDA and CDR2 SQIVND (reference sequence). The CDR3 coding sequence is TGTGCCAGTAGTGTTCAAGGACAGGGATTCTACGAGCAGTACTTC. Translated: CASSVQGQGFYEQYF.

This clonotype was observed many times. V gene TRBV7-3 combines with J gene TRBJ1-1; tentatively, D is TRBD1 (6 bases). CDR1 is SGHTA, CDR2 FQGTGA, per germline. The CDR3 totals 15 residues. Trimming removed 5 bases from V and 2 bases from J, with 15 bases in between. CDR3 sequence (DNA): TGTGCCAGCAGCCTTAGGGGGGCGCGTAACACTGAAGCTTTCTTT. It is translated as CASSLRGARNTEAFF.

Of note for this clonotype: This may arise from a read error, as a much more abundant clone is one base away. V gene TRBV4-2 combines with J gene TRBJ2-7, with D unresolved. CDR1 and CDR2 (germline): LGHNA, YNFKEQ. The germline V and J ends were trimmed by 5 bases and 7 bases, with 12 bases remaining between them. This CDR3 is built from 12 residues. The CDR3 loop is CASSFAPTEQYF. The CDR3 coding sequence is TGTGCCAGCAGCTTTGCACCCACTGAGCAGTACTTC.

In its sample, this clonotype was seen many times. The rearrangement uses TRBV7-3 and TRBJ2-1, with 7 nucleotides matching TRBD1. Germline V gene sequence: CDR1 SGHTA, CDR2 FQGTGA. The CDR3 totals 13 residues. Trimming removed 5 bases from V and 6 bases from J; junction bases left unmatched: 4. CDR3 sequence: CASSKQGSNEQFF. The CDR3 DNA is TGTGCCAGCAGCAAACAGGGGTCCAATGAGCAGTTCTTC.